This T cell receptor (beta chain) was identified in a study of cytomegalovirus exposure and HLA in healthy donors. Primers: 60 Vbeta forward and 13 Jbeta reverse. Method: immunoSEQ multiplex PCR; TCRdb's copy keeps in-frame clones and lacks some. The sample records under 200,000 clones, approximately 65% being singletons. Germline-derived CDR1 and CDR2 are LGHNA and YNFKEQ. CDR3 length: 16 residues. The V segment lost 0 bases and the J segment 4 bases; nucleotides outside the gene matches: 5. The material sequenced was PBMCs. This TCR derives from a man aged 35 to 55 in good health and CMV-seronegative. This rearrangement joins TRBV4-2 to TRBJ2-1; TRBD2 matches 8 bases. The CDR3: CASSQDASGPYNEQFF. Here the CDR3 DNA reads TGTGCCAGCAGCCAAGACGCTAGCGGGCCGTACAATGAGCAGTTCTTC.